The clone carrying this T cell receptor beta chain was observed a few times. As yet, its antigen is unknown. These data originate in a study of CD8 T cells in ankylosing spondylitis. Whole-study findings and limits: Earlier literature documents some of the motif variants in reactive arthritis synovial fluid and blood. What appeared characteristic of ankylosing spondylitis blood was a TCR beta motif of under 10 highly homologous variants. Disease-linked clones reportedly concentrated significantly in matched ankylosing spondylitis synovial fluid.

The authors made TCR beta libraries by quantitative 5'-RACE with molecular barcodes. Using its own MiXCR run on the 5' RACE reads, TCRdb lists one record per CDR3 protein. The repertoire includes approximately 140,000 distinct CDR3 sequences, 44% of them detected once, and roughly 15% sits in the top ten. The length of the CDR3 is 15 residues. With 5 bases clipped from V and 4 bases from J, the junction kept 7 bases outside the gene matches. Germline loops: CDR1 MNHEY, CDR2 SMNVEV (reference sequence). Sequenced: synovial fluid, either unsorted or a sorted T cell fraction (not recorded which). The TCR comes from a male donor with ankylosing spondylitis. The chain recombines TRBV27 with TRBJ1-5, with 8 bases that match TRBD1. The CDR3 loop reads CASSTGQGQNQPQHF. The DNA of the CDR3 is TGTGCCAGCAGTACTGGACAGGGTCAAAATCAGCCCCAGCATTTT.